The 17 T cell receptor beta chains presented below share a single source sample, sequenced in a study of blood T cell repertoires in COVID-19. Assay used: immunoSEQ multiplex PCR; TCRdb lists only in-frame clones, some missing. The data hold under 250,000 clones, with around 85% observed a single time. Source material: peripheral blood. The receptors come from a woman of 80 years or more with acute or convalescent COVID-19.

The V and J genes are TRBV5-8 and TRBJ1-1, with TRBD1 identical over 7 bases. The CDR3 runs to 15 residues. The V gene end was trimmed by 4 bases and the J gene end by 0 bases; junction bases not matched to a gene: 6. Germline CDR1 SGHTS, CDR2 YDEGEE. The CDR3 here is CASSGRQGLNTEAFF. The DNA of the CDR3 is TGTGCCAGCAGCGGACGACAGGGCTTGAACACTGAAGCTTTCTTT.

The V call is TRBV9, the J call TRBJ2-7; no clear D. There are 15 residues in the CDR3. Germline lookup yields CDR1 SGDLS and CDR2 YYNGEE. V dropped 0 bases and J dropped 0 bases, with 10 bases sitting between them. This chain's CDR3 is CASSVDLESSYEQYF. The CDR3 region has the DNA TGTGCCAGCAGCGTAGATTTGGAGAGCTCCTACGAGCAGTACTTC.

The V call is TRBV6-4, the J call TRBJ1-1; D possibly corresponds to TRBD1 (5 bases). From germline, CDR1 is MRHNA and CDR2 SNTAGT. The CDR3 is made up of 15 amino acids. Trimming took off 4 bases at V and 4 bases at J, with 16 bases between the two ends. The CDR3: CASSAPRDVGTEAFF. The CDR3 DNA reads TGTGCCAGCAGTGCCCCCAGGGATGTGGGCACTGAAGCTTTCTTT.

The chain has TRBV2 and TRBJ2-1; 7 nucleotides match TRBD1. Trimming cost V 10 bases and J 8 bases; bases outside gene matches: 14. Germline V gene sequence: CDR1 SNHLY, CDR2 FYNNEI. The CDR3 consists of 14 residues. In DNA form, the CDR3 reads TGTGCCATCCACCCGAAGACAGGGTTCGATGAGCAGTTCTTC. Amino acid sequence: CAIHPKTGFDEQFF.

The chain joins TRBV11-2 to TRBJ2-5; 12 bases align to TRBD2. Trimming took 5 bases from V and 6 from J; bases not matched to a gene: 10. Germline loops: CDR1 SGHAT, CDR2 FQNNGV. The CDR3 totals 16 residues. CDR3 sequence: CASSVTLAGGPKTQYF. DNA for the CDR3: TGTGCCAGCAGCGTCACCCTAGCGGGGGGGCCAAAGACCCAGTACTTC.

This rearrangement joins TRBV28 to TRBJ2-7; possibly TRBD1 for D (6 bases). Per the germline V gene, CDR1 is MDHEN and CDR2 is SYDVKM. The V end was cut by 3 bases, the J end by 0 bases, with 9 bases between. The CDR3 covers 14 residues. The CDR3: CASSFGTFSYEQYF. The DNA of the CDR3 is TGTGCCAGCAGTTTTGGGACATTCTCCTACGAGCAGTACTTC. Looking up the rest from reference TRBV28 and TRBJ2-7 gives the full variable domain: DVKVTQSSRYLVKRTGEKVFLECVQDMDHENMFWYRQDPGLGLRLIYFSYDVKMKEKGDIPEGYSVSREKKERFSLILESASTNQTSMYLCASSFGTFSYEQYFGPGTRLTVT.

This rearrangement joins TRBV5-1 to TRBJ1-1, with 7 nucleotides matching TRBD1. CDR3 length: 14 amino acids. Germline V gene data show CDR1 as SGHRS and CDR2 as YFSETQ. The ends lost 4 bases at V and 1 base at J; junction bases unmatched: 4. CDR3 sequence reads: CASSTQGPNTEAFF. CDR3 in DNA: TGCGCCAGCAGCACACAGGGGCCGAACACTGAAGCTTTCTTT.

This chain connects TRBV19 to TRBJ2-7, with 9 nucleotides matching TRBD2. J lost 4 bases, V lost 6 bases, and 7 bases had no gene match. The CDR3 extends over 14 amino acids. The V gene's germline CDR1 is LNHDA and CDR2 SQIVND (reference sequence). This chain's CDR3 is CASSPGLALYEQYF. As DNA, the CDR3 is TGTGCCAGTAGCCCGGGACTAGCTCTTTACGAGCAGTACTTC. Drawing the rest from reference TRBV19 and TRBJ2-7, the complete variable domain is DGGITQSPKYLFRKEGQNVTLSCEQNLNHDAMYWYRQDPGQGLRLIYYSQIVNDFQKGDIAEGYSVSREKKESFPLTVTSAQKNPTAFYLCASSPGLALYEQYFGPGTRLTVT.

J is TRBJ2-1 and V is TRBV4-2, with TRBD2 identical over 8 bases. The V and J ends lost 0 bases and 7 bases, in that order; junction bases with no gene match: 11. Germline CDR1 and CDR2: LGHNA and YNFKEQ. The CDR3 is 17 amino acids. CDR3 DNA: TGTGCCAGCAGCCAAGACAAGGGTCGGGGGGGCCGAAATGAGCAGTTCTTC. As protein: CASSQDKGRGGRNEQFF.

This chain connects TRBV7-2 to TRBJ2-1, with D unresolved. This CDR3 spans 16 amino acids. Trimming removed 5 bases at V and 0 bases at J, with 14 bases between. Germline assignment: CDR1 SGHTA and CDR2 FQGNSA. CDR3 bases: TGTGCCAGCAGCGCATCCCCCACTCCCTCCTACAATGAGCAGTTCTTC. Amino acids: CASSASPTPSYNEQFF.

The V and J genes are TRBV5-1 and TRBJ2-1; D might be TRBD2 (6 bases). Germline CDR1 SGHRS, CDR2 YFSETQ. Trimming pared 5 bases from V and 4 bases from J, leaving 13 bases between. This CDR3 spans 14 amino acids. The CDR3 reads CASRHGEAYNEQFF. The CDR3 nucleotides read TGCGCCAGCAGACACGGGGAGGCTTACAATGAGCAGTTCTTC.

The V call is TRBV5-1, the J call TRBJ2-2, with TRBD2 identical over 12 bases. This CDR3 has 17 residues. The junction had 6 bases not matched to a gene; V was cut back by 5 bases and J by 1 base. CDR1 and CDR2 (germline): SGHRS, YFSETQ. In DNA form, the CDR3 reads TGCGCCAGCAGTCCCCTAGCGGGGGGGCGGAACACCGGGGAGCTGTTTTTT. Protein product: CASSPLAGGRNTGELFF. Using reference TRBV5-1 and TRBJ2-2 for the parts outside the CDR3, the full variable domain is KAGVTQTPRYLIKTRGQQVTLSCSPISGHRSVSWYQQTPGQGLQFLFEYFSETQRNKGNFPGRFSGRQFSNSRSEMNVSTLELGDSALYLCASSPLAGGRNTGELFFGEGSRLTVL.

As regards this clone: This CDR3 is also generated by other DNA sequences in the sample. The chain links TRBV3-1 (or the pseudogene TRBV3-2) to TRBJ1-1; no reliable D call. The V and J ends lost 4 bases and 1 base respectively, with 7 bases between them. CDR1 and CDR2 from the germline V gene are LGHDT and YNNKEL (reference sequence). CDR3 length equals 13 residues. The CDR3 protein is CASSPTGNTEAFF. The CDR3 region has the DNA TGTGCCAGCAGCCCGACTGGGAACACTGAAGCTTTCTTT.

CDR3 loop: CASSEVQVAGGTYNEQFF. The DNA of the CDR3 is TGTGCCAGCAGTGAAGTGCAAGTGGCAGGGGGAACCTACAATGAGCAGTTCTTC. This sequence joins TRBV6-1 and TRBJ2-1; 7 nucleotides line up with TRBD1. CDR1 and CDR2 (germline): MNHNS, SASEGT. J lost 2 bases, V lost 1 base, and 11 bases had no gene match. This CDR3 is 18 amino acids long.

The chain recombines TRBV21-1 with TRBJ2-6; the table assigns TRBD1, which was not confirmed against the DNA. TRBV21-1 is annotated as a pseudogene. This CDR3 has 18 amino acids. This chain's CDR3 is CASSAAGQGHSGANVLTF. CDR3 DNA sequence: TGTGCCAGCAGCGCCGCGGGACAGGGACACTCTGGGGCCAACGTCCTGACTTTC.

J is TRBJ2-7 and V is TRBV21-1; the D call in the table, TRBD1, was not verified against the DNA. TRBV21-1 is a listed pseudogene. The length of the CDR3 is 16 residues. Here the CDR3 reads CASSPMDSPYYYEQYF. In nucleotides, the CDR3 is TGTGCCAGCAGCCCTATGGACAGCCCCTACTACTACGAGCAGTACTTC.

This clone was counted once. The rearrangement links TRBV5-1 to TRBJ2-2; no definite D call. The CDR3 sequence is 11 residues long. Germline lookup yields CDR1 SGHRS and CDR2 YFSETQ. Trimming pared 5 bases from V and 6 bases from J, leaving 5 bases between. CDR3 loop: CASRTPGELFF. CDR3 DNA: TGCGCCAGCAGAACACCCGGGGAGCTGTTTTTT. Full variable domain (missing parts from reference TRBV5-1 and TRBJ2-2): KAGVTQTPRYLIKTRGQQVTLSCSPISGHRSVSWYQQTPGQGLQFLFEYFSETQRNKGNFPGRFSGRQFSNSRSEMNVSTLELGDSALYLCASRTPGELFFGEGSRLTVL.